This T cell receptor beta chain originates from a study of blood T cell repertoires in COVID-19. As for the study in general: Acute-phase and convalescent COVID-19 samples originated in the United States, Italy and Spain. The analysed material was cDNA or gDNA that came from T cells, B-cell-depleted T cells, or PBMCs.

Trimming took 3 bases from V and 3 from J; bases not matched to a gene: 5. Per the germline V gene, CDR1 is SGHNT and CDR2 is YENEEA. The CDR3 totals 14 residues. Under the authors' procedure: Amplification of reference gene primers provided the estimated nucleated cell counts. Generated by immunoSEQ multiplex PCR, the TCRdb table keeps only in-frame clones and is missing some. D and trimming were read from the DNA, whereas the V and J calls and clone size are those reported in that table. The sample contains over 200,000 clones, roughly 84% of which appear only once. The receptor was isolated from a man aged 35 to 55 with active or convalescent COVID-19. The chain combines TRBV11-3 with TRBJ2-7; 7 bases agree with TRBD1. Sequencing was done on a sample of peripheral blood. The CDR3 loop is CASSFSGGDYEQYF. For the CDR3, the DNA is TGTGCCAGCAGCTTTTCAGGGGGTGACTACGAGCAGTACTTC.